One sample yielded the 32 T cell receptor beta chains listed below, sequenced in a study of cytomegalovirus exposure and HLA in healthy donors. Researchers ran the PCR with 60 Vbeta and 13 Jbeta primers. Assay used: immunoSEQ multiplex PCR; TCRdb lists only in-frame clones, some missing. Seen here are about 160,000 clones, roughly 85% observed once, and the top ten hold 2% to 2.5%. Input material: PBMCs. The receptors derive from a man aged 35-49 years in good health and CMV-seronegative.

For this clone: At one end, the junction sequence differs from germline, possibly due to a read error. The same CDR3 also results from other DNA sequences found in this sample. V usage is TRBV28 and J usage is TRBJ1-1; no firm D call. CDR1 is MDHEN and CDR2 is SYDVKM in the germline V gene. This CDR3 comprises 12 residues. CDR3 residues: CASSFGDLEAFF. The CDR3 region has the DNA TGTGCCAGCAGTTTCGGAGACCTTGAAGCCTTCTTT.

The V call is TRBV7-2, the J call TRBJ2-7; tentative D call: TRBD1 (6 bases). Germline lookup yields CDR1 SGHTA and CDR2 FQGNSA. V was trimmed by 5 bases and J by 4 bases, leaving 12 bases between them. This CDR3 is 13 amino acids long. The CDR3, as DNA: TGTGCCAGCAGCGCAATAAGGGGGTACGAGCAGTACTTC. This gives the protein CASSAIRGYEQYF.

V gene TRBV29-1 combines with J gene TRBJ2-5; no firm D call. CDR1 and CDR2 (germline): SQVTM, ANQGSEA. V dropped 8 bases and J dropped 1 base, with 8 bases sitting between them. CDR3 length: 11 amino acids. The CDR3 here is CSTWAQETQYF. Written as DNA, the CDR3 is TGCAGCACGTGGGCCCAAGAGACCCAGTACTTC.

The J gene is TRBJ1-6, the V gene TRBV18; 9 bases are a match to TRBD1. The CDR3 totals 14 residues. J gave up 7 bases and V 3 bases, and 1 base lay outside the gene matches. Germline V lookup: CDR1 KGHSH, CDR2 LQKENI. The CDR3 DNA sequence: TGTGCCAGCTCACCGGGACAGGGCAATTCACCCCTCCACTTT. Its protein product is CASSPGQGNSPLHF.

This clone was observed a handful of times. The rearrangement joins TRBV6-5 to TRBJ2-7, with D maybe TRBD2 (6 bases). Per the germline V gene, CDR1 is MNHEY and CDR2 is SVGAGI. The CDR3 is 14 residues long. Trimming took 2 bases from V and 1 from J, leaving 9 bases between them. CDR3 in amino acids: CASSYGLRSYEQYF. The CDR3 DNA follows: TGTGCCAGCAGTTACGGACTACGATCCTACGAGCAGTACTTC.

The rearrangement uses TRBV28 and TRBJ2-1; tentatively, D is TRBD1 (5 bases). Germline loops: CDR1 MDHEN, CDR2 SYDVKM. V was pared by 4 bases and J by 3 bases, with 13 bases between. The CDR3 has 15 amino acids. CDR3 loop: CASSSPDRYYNEQFF. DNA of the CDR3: TGTGCCAGCAGTTCTCCCGACAGATACTACAATGAGCAGTTCTTC.

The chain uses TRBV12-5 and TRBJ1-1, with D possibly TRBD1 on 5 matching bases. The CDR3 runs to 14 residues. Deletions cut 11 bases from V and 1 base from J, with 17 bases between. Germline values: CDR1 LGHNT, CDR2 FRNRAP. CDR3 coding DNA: TGTGCTCGGGGGGAGGCAGCAAGGAACACTGAAGCTTTCTTT. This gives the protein CARGEAARNTEAFF.

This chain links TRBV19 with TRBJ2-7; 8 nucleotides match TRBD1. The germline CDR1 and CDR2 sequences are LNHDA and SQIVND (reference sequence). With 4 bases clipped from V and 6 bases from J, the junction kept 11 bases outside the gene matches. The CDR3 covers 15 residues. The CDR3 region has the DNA TGTGCCAGTAGTACCATGACAGGGGTCTGTCCCGAGCAGTACTTC. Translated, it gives CASSTMTGVCPEQYF.

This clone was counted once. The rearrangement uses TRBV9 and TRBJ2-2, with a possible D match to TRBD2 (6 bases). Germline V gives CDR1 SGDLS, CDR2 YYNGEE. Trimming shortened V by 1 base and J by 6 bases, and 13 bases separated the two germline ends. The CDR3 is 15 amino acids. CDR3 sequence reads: CASSVTTRGAGELFF. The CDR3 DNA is TGTGCCAGCAGCGTAACGACTAGAGGGGCCGGGGAGCTGTTTTTT.

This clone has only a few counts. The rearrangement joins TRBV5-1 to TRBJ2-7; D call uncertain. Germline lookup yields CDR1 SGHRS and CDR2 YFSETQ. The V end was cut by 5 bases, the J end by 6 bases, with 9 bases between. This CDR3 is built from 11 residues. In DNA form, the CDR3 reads TGCGCCAGCAGATTGTCGGGCGAGCAGTACTTC. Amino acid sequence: CASRLSGEQYF.

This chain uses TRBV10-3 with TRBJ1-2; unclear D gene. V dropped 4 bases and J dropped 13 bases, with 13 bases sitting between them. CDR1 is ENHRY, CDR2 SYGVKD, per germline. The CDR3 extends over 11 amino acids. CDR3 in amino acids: CAISAGMMSTF. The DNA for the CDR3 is TGTGCCATCAGTGCGGGTATGATGAGCACCTTC.

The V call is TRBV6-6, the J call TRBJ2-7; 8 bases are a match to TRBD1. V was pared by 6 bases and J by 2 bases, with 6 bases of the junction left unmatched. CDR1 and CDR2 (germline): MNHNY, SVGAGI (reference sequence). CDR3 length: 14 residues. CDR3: CASSSRQGTYEQYF. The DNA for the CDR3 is TGTGCCAGCAGCTCTAGACAGGGGACCTACGAGCAGTACTTC.

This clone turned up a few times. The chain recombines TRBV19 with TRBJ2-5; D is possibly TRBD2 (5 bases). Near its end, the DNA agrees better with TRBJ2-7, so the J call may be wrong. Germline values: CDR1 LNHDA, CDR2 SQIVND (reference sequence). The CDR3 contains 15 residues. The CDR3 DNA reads TGTGCCAGTAGTCCATCGAGGGTGAGCTCCTACGAGCAGTACTTC. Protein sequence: CASSPSRVSSYEQYF.

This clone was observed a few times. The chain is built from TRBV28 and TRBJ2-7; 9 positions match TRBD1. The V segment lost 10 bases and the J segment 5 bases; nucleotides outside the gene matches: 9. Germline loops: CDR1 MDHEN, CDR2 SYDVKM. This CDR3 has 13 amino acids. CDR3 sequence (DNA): TGTGCCACCCGCGGGACAGGGAAGAACGAGCAGTACTTC. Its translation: CATRGTGKNEQYF.

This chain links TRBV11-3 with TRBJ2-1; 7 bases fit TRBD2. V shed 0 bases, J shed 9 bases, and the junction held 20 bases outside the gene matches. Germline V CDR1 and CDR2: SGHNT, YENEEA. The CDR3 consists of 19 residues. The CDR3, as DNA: TGTGCCAGCAGCTTAGATACGGTGGGAGCGGGGCCGTCAGTCGGTGAGCAGTTCTTC. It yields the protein CASSLDTVGAGPSVGEQFF.

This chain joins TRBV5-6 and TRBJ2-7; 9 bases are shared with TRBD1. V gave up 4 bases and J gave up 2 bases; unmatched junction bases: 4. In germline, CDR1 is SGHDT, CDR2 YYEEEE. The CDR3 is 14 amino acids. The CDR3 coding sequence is TGTGCCAGCAGCCGTGGGACAGGGACCTACGAGCAGTACTTC. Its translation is CASSRGTGTYEQYF.

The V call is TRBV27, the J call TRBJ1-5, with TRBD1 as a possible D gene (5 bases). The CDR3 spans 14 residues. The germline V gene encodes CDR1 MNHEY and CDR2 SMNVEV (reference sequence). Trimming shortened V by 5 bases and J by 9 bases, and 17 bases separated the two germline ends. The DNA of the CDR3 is TGTGCCAGCAGTGCCGCCGGGGGTTGGGGGCCCCAGCATTTT. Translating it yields CASSAAGGWGPQHF.

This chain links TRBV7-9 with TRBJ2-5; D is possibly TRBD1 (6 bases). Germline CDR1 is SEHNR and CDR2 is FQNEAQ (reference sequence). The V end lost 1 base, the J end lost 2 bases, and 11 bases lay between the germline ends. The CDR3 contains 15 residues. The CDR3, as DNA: TGTGCCAGCAGCTTAGGAGTCCAGGGGCAAGAGACCCAGTACTTC. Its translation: CASSLGVQGQETQYF.

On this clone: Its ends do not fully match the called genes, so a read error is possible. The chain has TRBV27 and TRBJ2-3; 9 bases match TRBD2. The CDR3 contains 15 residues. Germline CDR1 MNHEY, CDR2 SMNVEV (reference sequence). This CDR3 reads CASTLAGEGTDTQYF. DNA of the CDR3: TGTGCCAGCACTTTAGCGGGAGAGGGCACAGATACGCAGTATTTT.

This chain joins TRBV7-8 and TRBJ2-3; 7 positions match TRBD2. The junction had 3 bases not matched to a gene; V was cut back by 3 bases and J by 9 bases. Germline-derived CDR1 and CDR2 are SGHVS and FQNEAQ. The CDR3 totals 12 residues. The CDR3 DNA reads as TGTGCCAGCAGCTTTTTGCGGGGGACGCAGTATTTT. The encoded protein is CASSFLRGTQYF. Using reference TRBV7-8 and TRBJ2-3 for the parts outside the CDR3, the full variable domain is GAGVSQSPRYKVAKRGQDVALRCDPISGHVSLFWYQQALGQGPEFLTYFQNEAQLDKSGLPSDRFFAERPEGSVSTLKIQRTQQEDSAVYLCASSFLRGTQYFGPGTRLTVL.

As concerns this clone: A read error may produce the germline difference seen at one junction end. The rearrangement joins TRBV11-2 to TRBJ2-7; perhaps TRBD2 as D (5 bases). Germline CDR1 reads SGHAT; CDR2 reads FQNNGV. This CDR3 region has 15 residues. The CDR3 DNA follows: TGTGCCAGCAGCGTAGAGGGCAGTCCTGCCTACGAGCAGTACTTC. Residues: CASSVEGSPAYEQYF.

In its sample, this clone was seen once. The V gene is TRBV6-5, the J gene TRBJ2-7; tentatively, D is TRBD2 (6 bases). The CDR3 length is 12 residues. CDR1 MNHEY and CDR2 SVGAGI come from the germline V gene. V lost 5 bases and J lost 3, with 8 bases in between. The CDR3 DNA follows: TGTGCCAGCAGTCGCGGGGACTACGAGCAGTACTTC. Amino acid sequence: CASSRGDYEQYF.

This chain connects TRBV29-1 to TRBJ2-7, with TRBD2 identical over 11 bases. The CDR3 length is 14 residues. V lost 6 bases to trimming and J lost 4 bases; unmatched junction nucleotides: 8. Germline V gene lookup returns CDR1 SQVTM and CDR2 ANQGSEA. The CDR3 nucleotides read TGCAGCGTACTAGGTGCTAGCGGGGGGTACGAGCAGTACTTC. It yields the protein CSVLGASGGYEQYF.

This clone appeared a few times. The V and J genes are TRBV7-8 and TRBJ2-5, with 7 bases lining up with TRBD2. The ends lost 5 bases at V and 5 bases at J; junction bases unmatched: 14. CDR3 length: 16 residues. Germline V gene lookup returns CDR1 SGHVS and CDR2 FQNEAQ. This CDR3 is CASSRQGTTTGETQYF. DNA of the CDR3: TGTGCCAGCAGCCGGCAAGGGACTACCACGGGGGAGACCCAGTACTTC.

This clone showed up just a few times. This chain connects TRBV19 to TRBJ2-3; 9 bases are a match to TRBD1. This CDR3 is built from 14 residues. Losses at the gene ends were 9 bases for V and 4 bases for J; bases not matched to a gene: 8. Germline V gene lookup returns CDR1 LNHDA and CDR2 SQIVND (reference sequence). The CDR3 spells CASSRDRVSDTQYF. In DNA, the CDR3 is TGTGCCAGCTCCCGGGACAGGGTTTCAGATACGCAGTATTTT.

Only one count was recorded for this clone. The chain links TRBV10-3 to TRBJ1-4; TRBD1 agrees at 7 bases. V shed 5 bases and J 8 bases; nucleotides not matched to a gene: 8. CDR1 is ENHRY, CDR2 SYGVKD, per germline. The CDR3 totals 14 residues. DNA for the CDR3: TGTGCCATCAGTCGACAGGGTGGCGACGAAAAACTGTTTTTT. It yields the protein CAISRQGGDEKLFF.

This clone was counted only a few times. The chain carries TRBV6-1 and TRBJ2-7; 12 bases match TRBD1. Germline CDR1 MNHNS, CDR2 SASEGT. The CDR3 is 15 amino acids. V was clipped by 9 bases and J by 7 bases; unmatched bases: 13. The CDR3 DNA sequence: TGTGCCAGAACCAAACCGGGACAGGGGGCTCGGGAGCAGTACTTC. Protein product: CARTKPGQGAREQYF.

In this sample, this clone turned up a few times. The CDR3 reads CASSLIGLAGLSGANVLTF. For the CDR3, the DNA is TGTGCCAGCAGCCTAATTGGACTAGCGGGCCTCTCTGGGGCCAACGTCCTGACTTTC. The chain links TRBV5-4 to TRBJ2-6; the match to TRBD2 covers 11 bases. The V gene end was trimmed by 4 bases and the J gene end by 0 bases; junction bases not matched to a gene: 9. CDR1 and CDR2 from the germline V gene are SGHNT and YYREEE (reference sequence). The CDR3 runs to 19 residues.

The CDR3: CAWNSGRVRVAKNIQYF. The CDR3 nucleotides read TGTGCCTGGAATAGCGGGAGGGTGAGAGTAGCCAAAAACATTCAGTACTTC. The J gene is TRBJ2-4, the V gene TRBV30; 11 bases align to TRBD2. Germline V gives CDR1 GTSNPN, CDR2 SVGIG (reference sequence). Trimming took 4 bases from V and 0 from J; bases not matched to a gene: 8. CDR3 length: 17 amino acids.

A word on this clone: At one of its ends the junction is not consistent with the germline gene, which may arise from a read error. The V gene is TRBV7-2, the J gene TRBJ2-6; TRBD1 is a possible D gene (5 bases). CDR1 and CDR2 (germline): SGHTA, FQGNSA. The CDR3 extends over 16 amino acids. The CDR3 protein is CASSRTSGSGANGLTF. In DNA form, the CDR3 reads TGTGCCAGCAGCCGGACCTCTGGCTCTGGGGCCAACGGCCTGACTTTC. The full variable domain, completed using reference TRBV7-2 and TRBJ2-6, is GAGVSQSPSNKVTEKGKDVELRCDPISGHTALYWYRQSLGQGLEFLIYFQGNSAPDKSGLPSDRFSAERTGGSVSTLTIQRTQQEDSAVYLCASSRTSGSGANGLTFGAGSRLTVL.

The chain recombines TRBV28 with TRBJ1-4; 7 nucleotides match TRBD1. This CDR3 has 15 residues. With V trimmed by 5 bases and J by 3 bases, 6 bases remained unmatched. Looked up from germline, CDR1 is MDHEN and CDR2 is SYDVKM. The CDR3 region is CASSPPGQSNEKLFF. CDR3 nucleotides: TGTGCCAGCAGTCCCCCGGGACAGTCTAATGAAAAACTGTTTTTT.

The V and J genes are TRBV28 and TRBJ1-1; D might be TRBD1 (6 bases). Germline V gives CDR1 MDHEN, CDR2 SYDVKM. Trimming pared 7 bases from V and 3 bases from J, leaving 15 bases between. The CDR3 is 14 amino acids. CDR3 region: CASTVGGAHTEAFF. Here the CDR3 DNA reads TGTGCCAGCACCGTGGGGGGGGCACACACTGAAGCTTTCTTT.